This entry concerns a single T cell receptor beta chain. There is no known antigen for this receptor. Base quality data are lacking; no much larger clone is found one base away. The CDR3, from cysteine to phenylalanine, totals 13 residues. CDR3 DNA is the only sequence kept; it has 39 bases, read in frame from the first base. Based on the germline V gene, the CDR1 and CDR2 sequences are SNHLY and FYNNEI. V and J lose 4 bases and 4 bases, and a span of 8 bases separates them. The data were obtained in a study of response to subunit inactivated influenza vaccine (dated by TCRdb to the late 2010s). For the wider study: Deep quantitative T cell receptor repertoire profiling was used in the study to track responses to a trivalent subunit inactivated influenza vaccine.

Overall study results and their limits: According to the authors, only a limited number of new T cells may be recruited by each seasonal influenza vaccination.

The library was built by means of RT-PCR. For sequencing, an Illumina HiSeq 2500 was employed. TCRdb trimmed the raw reads at Q25, called clones with MiXCR and kept productive beta chains. Each CDR3 protein gets just one entry, which takes the most common genes and DNA from the rows behind it. This sample is represented by a few hundred thousand distinct CDR3 sequences; over 20% of them were singletons. The leading ten clones occupy about a tenth of the sample. Sequenced here: PBMCs from blood, sampled approximately 20 months after vaccination. The receptor's source is a man aged 45-69 years who received an inactivated influenza vaccine. Donor details come from another sample of the same person, matched by shared clones. In this chain, TRBV2 is recombined with TRBJ2-1; no D gene call is confident. The sequence in DNA is TGTGCCAGCAGTGTGTCACGTTACAATGAGCAGTTCTTC. This sequence encodes CASSVSRYNEQFF.